This is a list of T cell receptor beta chains from one sample in a study of CD8+CD57+ T cells in acquired aplastic anemia. TCRdb reanalysed the reads using MiXCR and keeps one entry per CDR3 protein. The sample lists roughly 38,000 distinct CDR3 sequences, 65% to 80% seen once, with about 23% in the top ten. Sequencing was carried out using sorted CD4+, CD8+, or CD8+CD57+ T cells (not recorded which) from PBMCs. The receptors derive from a human donor in good health, serving as a control. The CDR3 runs from the conserved cysteine through the conserved F or W. A D gene is named only where the DNA matches it firmly. For some rows the clone size is stated as once, few or many, or as a class when expanded; others skip it.

v_gene: TRBV20-1; d_gene: TRBD1; abundance: -; j_gene: TRBJ1-5; CDR3aa: CSVGPQGTNQPQHF; CDR3nt: TGCAGCGTGGGGCCACAGGGGACCAATCAGCCCCAGCATTTT
v_gene: TRBV6-1; d_gene: TRBD1; abundance: large; j_gene: TRBJ1-5; CDR3aa: CASSRHGQANQPQHF; CDR3nt: TGTGCCAGCAGCCGCCACGGACAGGCTAATCAGCCCCAGCATTTT
v_gene: TRBV9; d_gene: -; abundance: -; j_gene: TRBJ2-3; CDR3aa: CASSAYTDTQYF; CDR3nt: TGTGCCAGCAGCGCCTACACAGATACGCAGTATTTT
v_gene: TRBV19; d_gene: TRBD1; abundance: -; j_gene: TRBJ1-2; CDR3aa: CASSIFRDRDNYGHTF; CDR3nt: TGTGCCAGTAGTATCTTCCGGGACAGGGATAACTATGGCCACACCTTC
v_gene: TRBV20-1; d_gene: -; abundance: few; j_gene: TRBJ2-5; CDR3aa: CSGSLEYQETQYF; CDR3nt: TGCAGTGGCAGCTTGGAGTACCAAGAGACCCAGTACTTC
v_gene: TRBV5-5; d_gene: -; abundance: -; j_gene: TRBJ1-1; CDR3aa: CASRGGTEAFF; CDR3nt: TGTGCCAGCAGGGGGGGCACTGAAGCTTTCTTT
v_gene: TRBV5-1; d_gene: -; abundance: -; j_gene: TRBJ2-3; CDR3aa: CASSFTDTQYF; CDR3nt: TGCGCCAGCAGCTTCACAGATACGCAGTATTTT
v_gene: TRBV15; d_gene: -; abundance: -; j_gene: TRBJ2-5; CDR3aa: CATSPEKVRGETQYF; CDR3nt: TGTGCCACCAGCCCAGAGAAGGTTCGAGGCGAGACCCAGTACTTC
v_gene: TRBV10-2; d_gene: -; abundance: -; j_gene: TRBJ1-2; CDR3aa: CASSESPDHYGYTF; CDR3nt: TGCGCCAGCAGTGAGTCGCCGGACCACTATGGCTACACCTTC
v_gene: TRBV25-1; d_gene: TRBD1; abundance: -; j_gene: TRBJ2-5; CDR3aa: CASSDLGTGVTQYF; CDR3nt: TGTGCCAGCAGTGATTTAGGGACAGGGGTGACCCAGTACTTC
v_gene: TRBV7-2; d_gene: -; abundance: -; j_gene: TRBJ1-2; CDR3aa: CASSLAQEYGYTF; CDR3nt: TGTGCCAGCAGCTTAGCGCAAGAATATGGCTACACCTTC
v_gene: TRBV15; d_gene: TRBD1; abundance: -; j_gene: TRBJ2-7; CDR3aa: CATSNGQGPRPPYEQYF; CDR3nt: TGTGCCACCAGCAACGGACAGGGACCCAGACCCCCCTACGAGCAGTACTTC
v_gene: TRBV7-6; d_gene: -; abundance: few; j_gene: TRBJ2-5; CDR3aa: CASSPRFGETQYF; CDR3nt: TGTGCCAGCAGCCCGAGGTTCGGGGAGACCCAGTACTTC
v_gene: TRBV15; d_gene: -; abundance: -; j_gene: TRBJ2-7; CDR3aa: CATGRWRSSYEQYF; CDR3nt: TGTGCCACCGGGAGATGGAGGAGCTCCTACGAGCAGTACTTC